The rows below give T cell receptor beta chains drawn from one sample of a study of cytomegalovirus exposure and HLA in healthy donors. The assay was immunoSEQ multiplex PCR, and TCRdb's table has in-frame clones only and misses some. The repertoire holds approximately 110,000 clones, with roughly 15% as singletons. The sample consisted of PBMCs. The receptors here all came from a female donor in good health and CMV-seronegative. The conserved cysteine and the conserved F or W are not part of the CDR3 here.

length	V	J	CDR3
11	TRBV10-2	-	ASSATASYEQY
14	TRBV7-2	TRBJ1-3	ASSLMQGRFGNTIY
11	TRBV6-5	TRBJ1-1	ASSYSAGAEAF
12	TRBV29-1	TRBJ1-1	SVEVDAGGTEAF
14	TRBV9	TRBJ2-1	ASSAASSEAYNEQF
16	TRBV7-7	TRBJ2-5	ASSLAFERGGIVKTQY
10	TRBV29-1	TRBJ2-5	SERQGGETQY
16	TRBV15	TRBJ2-3	ATSRDRWISGTTDTQY
15	TRBV4-3	TRBJ1-6	ASSQDPEAELNSPLH
11	TRBV27	TRBJ2-2	ASSFGGTGELF
13	TRBV4-2	TRBJ1-1	ASSRGPRENTEAF
14	TRBV7-3	TRBJ2-5	ASSLSSGRAGETQY
12	TRBV2	TRBJ2-2	ASTAGGPSGELF
13	TRBV4-1	TRBJ2-7	ASSRTGTEDYEQY
14	TRBV4-2	TRBJ2-1	ASSQVALAGYNEQF
12	TRBV18	TRBJ2-5	ASSPSGWTETQY
15	TRBV28	TRBJ2-7	ASSPFLLRTSRYEQY
11	TRBV5-6	TRBJ2-7	ASRGRASYEQY
15	TRBV5-6	TRBJ2-5	ASSWGTSGGLQETQY
13	TRBV30	TRBJ2-7	AWSVGQQGRYEQY
11	TRBV5-1	TRBJ2-4	ASSSTGENIQY
12	TRBV7-8	TRBJ2-3	ASSTAGIADTQY
15	TRBV25-1	TRBJ1-1	ASSKPGQGAKDTEAF
12	TRBV9	TRBJ1-5	ASSDTGGGQPQH
13	TRBV5-1	TRBJ2-2	ASSQTASNTGELF
11	TRBV19	TRBJ2-7	ASSPFTGYEQY
13	TRBV4-1	TRBJ1-1	ASSLHGTGNTEAF
12	TRBV30	TRBJ1-2	AWGLTGGIYGYT
13	TRBV7-6	TRBJ1-4	ASSTGTGWMQKLF
13	TRBV19	TRBJ2-7	ASSMGGQADAGQY
12	TRBV10-1	TRBJ2-7	ASSSGSPSYEQY
13	TRBV19	TRBJ1-5	ASSTGTVYSQPQH
12	TRBV7-2	TRBJ2-1	ASSLGLADNEQF
10	TRBV29-1	TRBJ1-2	SAGRRGDGYT
12	TRBV7-9	TRBJ1-6	ASTLGGLDSPLH
15	TRBV18	TRBJ1-1	ASSPPVGAGMNTEAF
11	TRBV19	TRBJ1-6	ASSVGSNSPLH
16	TRBV4-2	TRBJ2-1	ASSQRGLAGVSGNEQF
13	TRBV29-1	TRBJ2-4	SVGPQRTGENIQY
10	TRBV11-2	TRBJ2-1	ASSLELGGQF
14	TRBV6-4	TRBJ2-3	ASSASSGGSSDTQY
13	TRBV7-2	TRBJ2-1	ASSLSGGAYNEQF
12	TRBV27	TRBJ1-2	ASAWGQGGYGYT
12	TRBV15	TRBJ2-7	ATSRVAGIREQY
11	TRBV7-9	TRBJ1-1	ASSLEQGGKAF
11	TRBV13	TRBJ2-5	ASSPGGGETQY
15	TRBV7-2	TRBJ2-3	ASSLASGRAGTDTQY
10	TRBV6-1	TRBJ2-1	ASRGGETGQF